This TCR beta chain comes out of a study of T cells in Graves' hyperthyroidism and ophthalmopathy. Researchers amplified the TCR beta CDR3 regions from RNA transcripts. The HTBI primer set served for first-round RT-PCR of the TCR CDR3. TCRdb re-called the multiplex PCR reads with MiXCR, one entry per CDR3 protein. The data contain over 45,000 distinct CDR3 sequences, roughly 50% of them singletons. The CDR3 spans 15 residues. Germline assignment: CDR1 SEHNR and CDR2 FQNEAQ (reference sequence). V trimming: 1 base; J trimming: 8 bases; junction bases outside the gene matches: 3. The V and J genes are TRBV7-9 and TRBJ1-6; 9 positions match TRBD1. This clonotype originated in a young woman with Graves' ophthalmopathy. The sample was blood. For the CDR3, the DNA is TGTGCCAGCAGCTTAGGGGACAGGGTGGATTCACCCCTCCACTTT. It is translated as CASSLGDRVDSPLHF. Full variable domain (missing parts from reference TRBV7-9 and TRBJ1-6): DTGVSQNPRHKITKRGQNVTFRCDPISEHNRLYWYRQTLGQGPEFLTYFQNEAQLEKSRLLSDRFSAERPKGSFSTLEIQRTEQGDSAMYLCASSLGDRVDSPLHFGNGTRLTVT.